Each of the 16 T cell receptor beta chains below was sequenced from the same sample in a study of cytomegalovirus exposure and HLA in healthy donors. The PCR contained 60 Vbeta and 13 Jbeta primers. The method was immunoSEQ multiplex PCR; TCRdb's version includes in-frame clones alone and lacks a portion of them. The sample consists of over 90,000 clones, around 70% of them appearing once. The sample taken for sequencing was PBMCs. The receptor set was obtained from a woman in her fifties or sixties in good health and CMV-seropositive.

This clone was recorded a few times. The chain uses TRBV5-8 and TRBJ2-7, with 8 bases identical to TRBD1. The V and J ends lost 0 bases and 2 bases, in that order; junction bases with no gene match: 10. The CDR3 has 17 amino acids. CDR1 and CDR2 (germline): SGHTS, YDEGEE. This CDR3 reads CASSLVRTGILAYEQYF. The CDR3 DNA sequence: TGTGCCAGCAGCTTGGTGCGGACAGGGATTTTAGCCTACGAGCAGTACTTC.

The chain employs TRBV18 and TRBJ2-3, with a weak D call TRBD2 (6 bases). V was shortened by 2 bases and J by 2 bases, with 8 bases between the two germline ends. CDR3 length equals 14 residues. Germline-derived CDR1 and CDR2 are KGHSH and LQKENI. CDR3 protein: CASSPGGITDTQYF. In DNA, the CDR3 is TGTGCCAGCTCACCAGGGGGGATCACAGATACGCAGTATTTT.

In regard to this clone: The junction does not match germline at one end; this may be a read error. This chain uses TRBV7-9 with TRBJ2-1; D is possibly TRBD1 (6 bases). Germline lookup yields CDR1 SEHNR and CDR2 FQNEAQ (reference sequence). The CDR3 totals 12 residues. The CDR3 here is CSSRSGQGHEFF. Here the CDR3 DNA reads TGTTCCAGCAGGTCGGGACAAGGTCATGAGTTCTTC.

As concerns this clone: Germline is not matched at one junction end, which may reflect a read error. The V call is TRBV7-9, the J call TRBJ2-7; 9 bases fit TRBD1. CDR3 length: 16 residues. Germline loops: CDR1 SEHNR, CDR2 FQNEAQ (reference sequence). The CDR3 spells CSSSFMVVKQGAEQYF. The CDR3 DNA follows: TGTTCCAGCAGCTTCATGGTGGTGAAACAGGGGGCCGAGCAGTACTTC.

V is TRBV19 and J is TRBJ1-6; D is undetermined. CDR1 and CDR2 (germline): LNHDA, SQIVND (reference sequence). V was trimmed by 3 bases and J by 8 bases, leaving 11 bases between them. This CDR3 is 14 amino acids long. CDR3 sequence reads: CASSISAEDSPLHF. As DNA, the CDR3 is TGTGCCAGTAGTATTTCAGCTGAGGATTCACCCCTCCACTTT.

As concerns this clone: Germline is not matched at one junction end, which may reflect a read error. CDR3 nucleotide sequence: TGTGCTAGCACTGCAGGACAGAACACCGGGGAGCTGTTTTTT. Its translation: CASTAGQNTGELFF. The V and J genes are TRBV7-7 and TRBJ2-2; maybe TRBD1 (5 bases). Germline values: CDR1 SSHAT, CDR2 FNYEAQ (reference sequence). The CDR3 is 14 amino acids.

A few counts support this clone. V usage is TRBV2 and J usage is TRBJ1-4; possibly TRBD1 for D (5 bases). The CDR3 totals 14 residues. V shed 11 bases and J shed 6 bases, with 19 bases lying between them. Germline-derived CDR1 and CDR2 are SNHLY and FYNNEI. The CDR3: CALNPGPGDEKLFF. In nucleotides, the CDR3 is TGTGCCTTGAACCCGGGGCCGGGGGATGAAAAACTGTTTTTT.

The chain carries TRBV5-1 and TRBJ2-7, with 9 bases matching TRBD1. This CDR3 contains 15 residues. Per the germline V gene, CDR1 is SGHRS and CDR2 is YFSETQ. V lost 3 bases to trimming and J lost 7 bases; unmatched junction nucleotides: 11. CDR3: CASSSTGGAMREQYF. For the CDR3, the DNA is TGCGCCAGCAGCTCTACAGGGGGCGCAATGCGGGAGCAGTACTTC.

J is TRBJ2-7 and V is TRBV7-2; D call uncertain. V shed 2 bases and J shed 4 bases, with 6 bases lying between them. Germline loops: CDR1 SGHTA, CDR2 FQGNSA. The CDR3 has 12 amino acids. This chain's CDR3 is CASSLTVYEQYF. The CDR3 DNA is TGTGCCAGCAGCTTAACAGTTTACGAGCAGTACTTC.

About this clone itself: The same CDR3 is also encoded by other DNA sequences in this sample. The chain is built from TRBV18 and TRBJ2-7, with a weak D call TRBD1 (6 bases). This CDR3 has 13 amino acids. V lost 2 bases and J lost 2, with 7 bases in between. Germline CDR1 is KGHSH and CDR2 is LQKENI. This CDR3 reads CASSPGQTYEQYF. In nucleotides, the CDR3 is TGTGCCAGCTCACCAGGACAGACCTACGAGCAGTACTTC.

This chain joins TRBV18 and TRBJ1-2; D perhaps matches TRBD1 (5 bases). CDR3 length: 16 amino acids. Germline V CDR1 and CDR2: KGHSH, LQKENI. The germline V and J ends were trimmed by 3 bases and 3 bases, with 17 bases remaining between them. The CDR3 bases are TGTGCCAGCTCACCCCTTTACAAGGGGAAGGACTATGGCTACACCTTC. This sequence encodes CASSPLYKGKDYGYTF. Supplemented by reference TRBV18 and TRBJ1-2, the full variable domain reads NAGVMQNPRHLVRRRGQEARLRCSPMKGHSHVYWYRQLPEEGLKFMVYLQKENIIDESGMPKERFSAEFPKEGPSILRIQQVVRGDSAAYFCASSPLYKGKDYGYTFGSGTRLTVV.

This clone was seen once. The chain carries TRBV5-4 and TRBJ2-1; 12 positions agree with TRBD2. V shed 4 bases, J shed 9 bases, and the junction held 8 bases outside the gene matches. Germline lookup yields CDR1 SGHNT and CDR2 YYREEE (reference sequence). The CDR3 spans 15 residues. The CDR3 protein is CASSTRTSGNLEQFF. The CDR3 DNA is TGTGCCAGCAGCACCAGGACTAGCGGGAATCTTGAGCAGTTCTTC.

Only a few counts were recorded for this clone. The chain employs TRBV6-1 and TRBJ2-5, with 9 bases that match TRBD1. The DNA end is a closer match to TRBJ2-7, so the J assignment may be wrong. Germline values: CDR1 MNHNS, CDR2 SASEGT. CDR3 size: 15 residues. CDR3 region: CASRLAGTGPYEQYF. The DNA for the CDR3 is TGTGCCAGCAGACTTGCCGGGACAGGGCCCTACGAGCAGTACTTC.

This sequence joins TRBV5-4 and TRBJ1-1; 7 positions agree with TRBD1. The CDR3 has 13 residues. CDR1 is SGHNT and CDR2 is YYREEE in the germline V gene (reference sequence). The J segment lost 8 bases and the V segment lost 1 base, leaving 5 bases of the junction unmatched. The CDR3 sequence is CASSLIGGAEAFF. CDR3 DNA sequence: TGTGCCAGCAGCTTGATAGGGGGCGCCGAAGCTTTCTTT.

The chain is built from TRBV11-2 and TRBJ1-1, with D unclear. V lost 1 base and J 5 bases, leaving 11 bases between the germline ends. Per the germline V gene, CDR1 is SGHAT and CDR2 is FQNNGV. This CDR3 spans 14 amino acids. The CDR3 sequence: CASSLGLLWTEAFF. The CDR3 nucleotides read TGTGCCAGCAGCTTAGGACTACTATGGACTGAAGCTTTCTTT.

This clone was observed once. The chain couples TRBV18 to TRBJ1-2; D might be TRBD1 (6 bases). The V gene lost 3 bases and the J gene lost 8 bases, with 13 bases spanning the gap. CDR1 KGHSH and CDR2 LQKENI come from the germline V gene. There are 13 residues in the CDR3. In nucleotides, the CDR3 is TGTGCCAGCTCACCCTCAGGGGTAGGCGGCTACACCTTC. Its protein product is CASSPSGVGGYTF.